The clone carrying this T cell receptor (beta chain) was counted a single time. The antigen remains unidentified. The CDR3 sequence is 15 residues long. Germline CDR1 LNHDA, CDR2 SQIVND (reference sequence). The trim removed 6 bases at V and 3 bases at J, leaving 5 bases unmatched. Time point given: persistent/refractory GD, antithyroid drugs over 5 years with positive TRAb. Preparation of the TCR library used RNA extracted from PBMCs. Peripheral blood, at approximately 10 milliliters, went into EDTA tubes. The entry originates in a study of regulatory T cells in long-lasting Graves disease. Findings of the study overall: Persistent disease exhibited a predilection for TRBV28, TRBJ1-2 and TRBJ2-5.

CDR3 regions were amplified by Arm-PCR using iRepertoire HTBI primers to build TCR beta libraries. Each CDR3 protein is one row after TCRdb ran MiXCR on the multiplex PCR reads. The sample comprises approximately 400,000 distinct CDR3 sequences, roughly 24% of which are singletons, and approximately 28% rests with the top ten. This sequence originates from a woman aged 40 to 49 with Graves disease. Sequenced material: peripheral blood mononuclear cells (PBMCs), taken when the disease was refractory, from a patient treated with antithyroid drugs. The chain combines TRBV19 with TRBJ2-1, with 10 bases fitting TRBD2. This CDR3 is CASSSGTSDYNEQFF. In nucleotides, the CDR3 is TGTGCCAGTAGCTCCGGGACTAGCGACTACAATGAGCAGTTCTTC.